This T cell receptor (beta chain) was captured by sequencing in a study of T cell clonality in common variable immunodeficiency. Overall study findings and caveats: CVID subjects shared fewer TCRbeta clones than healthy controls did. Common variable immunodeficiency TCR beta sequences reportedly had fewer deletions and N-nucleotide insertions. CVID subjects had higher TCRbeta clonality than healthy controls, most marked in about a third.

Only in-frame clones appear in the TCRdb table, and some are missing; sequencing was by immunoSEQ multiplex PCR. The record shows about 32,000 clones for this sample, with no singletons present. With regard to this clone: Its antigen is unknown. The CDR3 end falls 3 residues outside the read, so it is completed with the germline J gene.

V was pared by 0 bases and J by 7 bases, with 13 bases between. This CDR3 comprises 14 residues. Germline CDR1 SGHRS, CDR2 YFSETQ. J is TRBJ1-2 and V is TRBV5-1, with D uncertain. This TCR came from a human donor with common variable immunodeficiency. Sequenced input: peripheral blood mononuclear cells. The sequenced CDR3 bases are TGCGCCAGCAGCTTGGATCTCCCGAGCGGTGGC. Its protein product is CASSLDLPSGG. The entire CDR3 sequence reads CASSLDLPSGGYTF.